The next 22 T cell receptor beta chains were all read from a single sample in a study of human T cells and chemical hapten exposure. Using its own MiXCR run on the RACE reads, TCRdb lists one record per CDR3 protein. Of 96,000 or so distinct CDR3 sequences listed, approximately 9.3% are singletons. Regarding time point: patch test 2, 6 weeks after DPC sensitization. Indicated treatment: therapeutic diphenylcyclopropenone sensitization with weekly scalp DPC. The sequences come from whole blood, collected in connection with sensitization to the hapten diphenylcyclopropenone (DPC). The origin of the receptors is a woman aged 35 to 49 with alopecia areata. Some clones in this sample may be carry-over from other donors' samples.

In this sample, this clonotype turned up many times. This chain links TRBV4-1 with TRBJ2-7, with D perhaps given as TRBD1 or TRBD2 (5 bases each). The CDR3 runs 15 residues. V was pared by 4 bases and J by 2 bases, with 15 bases between. The germline V gene encodes CDR1 MGHRA and CDR2 YSYEKL. CDR3 protein: CASSRDAVQTYEQYF. The CDR3 coding sequence is TGCGCCAGCAGCCGGGACGCAGTTCAAACCTACGAGCAGTACTTC.

V and J are TRBV24-1 and TRBJ2-4; 7 nucleotides agree with TRBD1. The ends lost 3 bases at V and 6 bases at J; junction bases unmatched: 4. The CDR3 spans 14 residues. Germline lookup yields CDR1 KGHDR and CDR2 SFDVKD. The CDR3 protein is CATSDPGQRNIQYF. The CDR3 DNA is TGTGCCACCAGTGATCCGGGACAGAGAAACATTCAGTACTTC.

V gene TRBV5-1 combines with J gene TRBJ2-1, with D perhaps TRBD1 (6 bases). The V and J ends lost 4 bases and 8 bases respectively, with 10 bases between them. The CDR3 contains 12 residues. CDR1 and CDR2 (germline): SGHRS, YFSETQ. The CDR3 spells CASSAQGHEQFF. The DNA of the CDR3 is TGCGCCAGCAGCGCACAGGGCCATGAGCAGTTCTTC.

This clonotype turned up a few times. The V and J genes are TRBV11-2 and TRBJ2-5; 8 bases match TRBD1. CDR1 is SGHAT and CDR2 is FQNNGV in the germline V gene. The CDR3 contains 15 residues. V trimming: 5 bases; J trimming: 4 bases; junction bases outside the gene matches: 9. The CDR3: CASSRNRQGRETQYF. CDR3 DNA: TGTGCCAGCAGCCGAAACCGACAGGGGAGAGAGACCCAGTACTTC.

This clonotype was detected many times. V is TRBV29-1 and J is TRBJ1-3; the match to TRBD1 covers 7 bases. With V trimmed by 6 bases and J by 4 bases, 3 bases remained unmatched. The CDR3 runs 12 residues. From germline, CDR1 is SQVTM and CDR2 ANQGSEA. CDR3 nucleotides: TGCAGCGTCGGACAGGACGGAAACACCATATATTTT. It encodes CSVGQDGNTIYF.

The V and J genes are TRBV30 and TRBJ1-2, with 7 nucleotides matching TRBD1. Unmatched junction bases numbered 9, after V lost 7 bases and J lost 4 bases. This CDR3 has 13 amino acids. From germline, CDR1 is GTSNPN and CDR2 SVGIG (reference sequence). CDR3 sequence reads: CASTTGRSYGYTF. CDR3 coding DNA: TGTGCCTCCACGACAGGGCGGTCCTATGGCTACACCTTC.

This clonotype was detected ten times or more. The rearrangement links TRBV28 to TRBJ2-5, with D uncertain. CDR3 length: 13 residues. V was shortened by 3 bases and J by 2 bases, with 7 bases between the two germline ends. In germline, CDR1 is MDHEN, CDR2 SYDVKM. The CDR3 is CASSFQLQETQYF. The DNA of the CDR3 is TGTGCCAGCAGTTTTCAACTACAAGAGACCCAGTACTTC.

This clonotype was seen once. No conserved phenylalanine or tryptophan is present at the end of the CDR3, so a read error is the likely explanation. The chain carries TRBV6-1 and TRBJ1-5; weak D call: TRBD1 (6 bases). The CDR3 is 15 amino acids. From germline, CDR1 is MNHNS and CDR2 SASEGT. Deletions cut 2 bases from V and 3 bases from J, with 11 bases between. CDR3 in amino acids: CASSEFDRLNQPQHS. CDR3 bases: TGTGCCAGCAGTGAATTCGACAGGCTCAATCAGCCCCAGCATTCT.

This chain joins TRBV6-6 and TRBJ1-5; 9 bases line up with TRBD1. Germline CDR1 and CDR2: MNHNY and SVGAGI (reference sequence). This CDR3 has 17 amino acids. V lost 6 bases to trimming and J lost 3 bases; unmatched junction nucleotides: 12. CDR3 protein: CASSLRGGQGPNQPQHF. The DNA of the CDR3 is TGTGCCAGCAGCCTACGAGGGGGACAGGGTCCCAATCAGCCCCAGCATTTT.

This clonotype has ten or more counts. The CDR3 DNA reads TGTGCCAGCAGCCTCAACGGGGGGGAATCGGCCAATGAGCAGTTCTTC. This gives the protein CASSLNGGESANEQFF. The chain employs TRBV21-1 and TRBJ2-1; the table gives TRBD1 as D, unverified against the DNA. TRBV21-1 constitutes a pseudogene. The CDR3 is 16 residues long.

The genes are TRBV7-9 and TRBJ2-7; 9 nucleotides align to TRBD1. J was trimmed by 3 bases and V by 4 bases; bases with no gene match: 7. Germline CDR1 is SEHNR and CDR2 is FQNEAQ (reference sequence). This CDR3 is 15 amino acids long. This CDR3 reads CASSSGTGKGYEQYF. DNA for the CDR3: TGTGCCAGCAGCTCAGGGACAGGGAAGGGCTACGAGCAGTACTTC.

This clonotype was recorded many times. As DNA, the CDR3 is TGTGCCAGCAGCTTGGGACCGGGTCGGTCAGATACGCAGTATTTT. Translated: CASSLGPGRSDTQYF. The chain uses TRBV5-4 and TRBJ2-3; D gene uncertain. This CDR3 comprises 15 residues. V shed 0 bases and J shed 4 bases, with 12 bases lying between them. Germline V gives CDR1 SGHNT, CDR2 YYREEE (reference sequence).

Only a few counts were recorded for this clonotype. The chain recombines TRBV7-2 with TRBJ2-3; 11 bases match TRBD2. Per germline, CDR1 SGHTA and CDR2 FQGNSA. J lost 4 bases, V lost 1 base, and 4 bases had no gene match. The length of the CDR3 is 16 residues. The CDR3 DNA reads TGTGCCAGCAGCTTAGTTCTAGCGGGAGGAGCAGATACGCAGTATTTT. It translates to CASSLVLAGGADTQYF.

This clonotype appeared many times. This chain links TRBV5-4 with TRBJ2-1; no reliable D call. Germline CDR1 reads SGHNT; CDR2 reads YYREEE (reference sequence). V lost 2 bases, J lost 0 bases, and 12 bases lay in between. The CDR3 has 16 amino acids. The CDR3 DNA is TGTGCCAGCAGCTTTTCGCTCCAGAGCTCCTACAATGAGCAGTTCTTC. Protein product: CASSFSLQSSYNEQFF.

This chain joins TRBV21-1 and TRBJ2-7; the table's D call of TRBD1 was not tested on the DNA. TRBV21-1 is shown as a pseudogene. The CDR3 has 15 amino acids. The CDR3 DNA reads as TGTGCCAGCAGCGGCCGGACAGAAATTCCCTACGAGCAGTGCTTC. Amino acids: CASSGRTEIPYEQCF.

This clonotype was found a few times. The chain uses TRBV5-6 and TRBJ1-3; no definite D call. This CDR3 contains 15 residues. Trimming stripped 3 bases from V and 3 bases from J, with 13 bases between. Per the germline V gene, CDR1 is SGHDT and CDR2 is YYEEEE. The CDR3 DNA reads TGTGCCAGCAGCTGGAGGAGGCCGCGTGGAAACACCATATATTTT. Translated, it gives CASSWRRPRGNTIYF.

This clonotype was recorded many times. The CDR3 protein is CASSPWTGANSNQPQHF. The CDR3, as DNA: TGTGCCAGCAGTCCCTGGACAGGGGCTAATAGCAATCAGCCCCAGCATTTT. The genes are TRBV3-1 and TRBJ1-5; the match to TRBD1 covers 9 bases. Looked up from germline, CDR1 is LGHDT and CDR2 is YNNKEL (reference sequence). The V and J ends lost 6 bases and 0 bases, in that order; junction bases with no gene match: 9. The CDR3 sequence is 17 residues long.

In DNA form, the CDR3 reads TGTGCCAGCAGCCGGACCATGCTTTTAGGGACCGGGGAGCTGTTTTTT. Protein product: CASSRTMLLGTGELFF. The chain carries TRBV5-6 and TRBJ2-2; D gene ambiguous. CDR3 length: 16 residues. Germline V gene data show CDR1 as SGHDT and CDR2 as YYEEEE. The V and J ends lost 4 bases and 5 bases respectively, with 18 bases between them.

In its sample, this clonotype was seen many times. The rearrangement links TRBV11-3 to TRBJ2-1; D is ambiguous. Deletions cut 0 bases from V and 7 bases from J, with 4 bases between. Germline V gene lookup returns CDR1 SGHNT and CDR2 YENEEA. The CDR3 has 12 residues. CDR3 coding DNA: TGTGCCAGCAGCTTAGATAGGAATGAGCAGTTCTTC. It yields the protein CASSLDRNEQFF.

This clonotype was seen only a few times. This sequence joins TRBV6-2 or TRBV6-3 and TRBJ2-2; tentatively, D is TRBD1 or TRBD2 (6 bases each). The V and J ends lost 2 bases and 3 bases respectively, with 16 bases between them. The CDR3 totals 17 residues. Looked up from germline, CDR1 is MNHEY and CDR2 is SVGEGT. This CDR3 reads CASSYISGDFYTGELFF. The CDR3 DNA reads TGTGCCAGCAGTTACATCTCAGGGGACTTTTACACCGGGGAGCTGTTTTTT.

This clonotype was recorded a few times. This rearrangement joins TRBV7-2 to TRBJ2-3, with D maybe TRBD1 (6 bases). The CDR3 totals 15 residues. Germline V lookup: CDR1 SGHTA, CDR2 FQGNSA. V was pared by 5 bases and J by 0 bases, with 12 bases between. CDR3 sequence: CASSLRQASTDTQYF. DNA of the CDR3: TGTGCCAGCAGCCTAAGACAGGCTAGCACAGATACGCAGTATTTT. The whole variable domain, remainder taken from reference TRBV7-2 and TRBJ2-3, is GAGVSQSPSNKVTEKGKDVELRCDPISGHTALYWYRQSLGQGLEFLIYFQGNSAPDKSGLPSDRFSAERTGGSVSTLTIQRTQQEDSAVYLCASSLRQASTDTQYFGPGTRLTVL.

In this sample, this clonotype turned up a few times. The rearrangement joins TRBV12-3 or TRBV12-4 to TRBJ2-1, with 9 bases identical to TRBD2. The CDR3 length is 14 residues. The ends lost 6 bases at V and 8 bases at J; junction bases unmatched: 8. CDR3 protein: CASRRRASGDEQFF. In DNA form, the CDR3 reads TGTGCCAGCAGGCGACGGGCTAGCGGGGATGAGCAGTTCTTC.